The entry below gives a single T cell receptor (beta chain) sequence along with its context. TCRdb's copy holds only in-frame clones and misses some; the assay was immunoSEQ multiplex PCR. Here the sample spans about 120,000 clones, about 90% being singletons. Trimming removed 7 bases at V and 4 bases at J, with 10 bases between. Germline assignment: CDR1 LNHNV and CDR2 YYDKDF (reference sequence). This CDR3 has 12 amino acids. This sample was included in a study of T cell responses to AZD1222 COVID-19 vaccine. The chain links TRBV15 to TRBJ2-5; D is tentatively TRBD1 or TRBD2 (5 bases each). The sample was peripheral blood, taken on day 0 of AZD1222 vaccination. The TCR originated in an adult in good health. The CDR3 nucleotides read TGTGCCACCACAGCAGGGAGAGAGACCCAGTACTTC. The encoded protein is CATTAGRETQYF.